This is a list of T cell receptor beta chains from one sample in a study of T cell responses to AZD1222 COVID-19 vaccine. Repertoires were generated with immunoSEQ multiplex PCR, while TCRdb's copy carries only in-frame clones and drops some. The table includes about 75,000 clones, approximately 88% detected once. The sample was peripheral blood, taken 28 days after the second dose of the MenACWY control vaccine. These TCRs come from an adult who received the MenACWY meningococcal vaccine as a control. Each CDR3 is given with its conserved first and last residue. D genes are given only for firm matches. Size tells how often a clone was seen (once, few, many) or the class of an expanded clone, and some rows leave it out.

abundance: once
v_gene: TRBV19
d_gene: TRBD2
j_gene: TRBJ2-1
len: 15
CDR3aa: CASSPLPGTGGEQFF
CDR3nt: TGTGCCAGTAGCCCCCTGCCCGGTACGGGGGGTGAGCAGTTCTTC

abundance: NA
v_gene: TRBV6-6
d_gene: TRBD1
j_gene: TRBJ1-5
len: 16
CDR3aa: CASSYSGTGEVGPQHF
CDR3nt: TGTGCCAGCAGTTACTCAGGGACAGGGGAGGTTGGGCCCCAGCATTTT

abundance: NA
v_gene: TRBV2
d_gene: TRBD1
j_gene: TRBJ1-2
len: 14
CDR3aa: CASSRQGGKYGYTF
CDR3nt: TGTGCCAGCAGCAGACAGGGGGGGAAGTATGGCTACACCTTC

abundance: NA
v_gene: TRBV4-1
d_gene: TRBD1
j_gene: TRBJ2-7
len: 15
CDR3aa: CASSQTAGGSYEQYF
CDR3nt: TGCGCCAGCAGCCAGACGGCAGGGGGCTCCTACGAGCAGTACTTC

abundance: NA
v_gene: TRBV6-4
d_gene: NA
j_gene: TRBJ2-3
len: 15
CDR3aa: CASSEGGHVTDTQYF
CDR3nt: TGTGCCAGCAGTGAGGGGGGGCATGTCACAGATACGCAGTATTTT

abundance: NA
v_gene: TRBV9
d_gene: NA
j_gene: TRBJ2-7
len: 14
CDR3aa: CASSVVSGAGEQYF
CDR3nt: TGTGCCAGCAGCGTAGTTTCGGGGGCAGGCGAGCAGTACTTC

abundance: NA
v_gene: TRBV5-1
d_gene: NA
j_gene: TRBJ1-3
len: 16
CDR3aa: CASSLGGDGGGNTIYF
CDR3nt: TGCGCCAGCAGCTTGGGCGGGGACGGTGGAGGGAACACCATATATTTT

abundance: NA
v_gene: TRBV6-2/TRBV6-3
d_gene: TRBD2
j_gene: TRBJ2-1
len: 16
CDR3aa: CASSYLASGGYNEQFF
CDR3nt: TGTGCCAGCAGTTACTTAGCCAGCGGGGGGTACAATGAGCAGTTCTTC

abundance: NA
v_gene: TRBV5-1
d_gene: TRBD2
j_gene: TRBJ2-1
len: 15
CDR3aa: CASSLQRGDYNEQFF
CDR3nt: TGCGCCAGCAGCTTGCAGCGGGGAGACTACAATGAGCAGTTCTTC

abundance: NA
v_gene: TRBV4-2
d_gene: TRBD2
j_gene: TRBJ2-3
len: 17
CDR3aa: CASSQDLGAGETDTQYF
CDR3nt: TGTGCCAGCAGCCAGGACCTGGGAGCGGGGGAAACAGATACGCAGTATTTT

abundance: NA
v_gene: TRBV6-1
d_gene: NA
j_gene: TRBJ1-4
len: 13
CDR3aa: CASSEATVEKLFF
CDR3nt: TGTGCCAGCAGTGAGGCCACAGTCGAAAAACTGTTTTTT

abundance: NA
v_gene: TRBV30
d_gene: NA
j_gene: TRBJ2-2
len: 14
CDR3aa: CAWSGHQDTGELFF
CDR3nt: TGTGCCTGGTCGGGACACCAAGACACCGGGGAGCTGTTTTTT

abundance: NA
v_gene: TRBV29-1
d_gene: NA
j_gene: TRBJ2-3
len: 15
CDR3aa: CSVEGGRDSTDTQYF
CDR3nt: TGCAGCGTTGAAGGGGGGCGTGATAGCACAGATACGCAGTATTTT

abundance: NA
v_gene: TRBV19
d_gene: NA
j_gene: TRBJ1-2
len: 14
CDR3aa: CASSIDGGPVGYTF
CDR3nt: TGTGCCAGTAGTATAGATGGAGGACCCGTCGGCTACACCTTC

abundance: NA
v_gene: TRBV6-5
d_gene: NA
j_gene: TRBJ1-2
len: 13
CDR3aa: CASTGHLDRGYTF
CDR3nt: TGTGCCAGCACTGGACACCTGGACCGTGGCTACACCTTC

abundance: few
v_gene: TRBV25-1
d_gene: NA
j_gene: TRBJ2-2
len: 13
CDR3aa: CASSEYPPGELFF
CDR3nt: TGTGCCAGCAGTGAATACCCCCCCGGGGAGCTGTTTTTT

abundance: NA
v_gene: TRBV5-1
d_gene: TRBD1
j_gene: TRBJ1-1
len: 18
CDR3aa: CASSREAKGQGVNTEAFF
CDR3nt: TGCGCCAGCAGCCGGGAAGCGAAGGGACAGGGCGTGAACACTGAAGCTTTCTTT

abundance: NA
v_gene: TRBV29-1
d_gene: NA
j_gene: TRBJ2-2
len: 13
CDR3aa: CSVDLQNTGELFF
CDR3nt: TGCAGCGTTGACCTGCAGAACACCGGGGAGCTGTTTTTT

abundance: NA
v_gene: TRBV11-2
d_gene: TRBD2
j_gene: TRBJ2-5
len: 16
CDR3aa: CASSLTTSGYQETQYF
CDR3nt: TGTGCCAGCAGCTTAACGACTAGCGGGTACCAAGAGACCCAGTACTTC

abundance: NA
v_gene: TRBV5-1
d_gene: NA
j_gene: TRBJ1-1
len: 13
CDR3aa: CASSWLRDTEAFF
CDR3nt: TGCGCCAGCAGCTGGCTCCGGGACACTGAAGCTTTCTTT

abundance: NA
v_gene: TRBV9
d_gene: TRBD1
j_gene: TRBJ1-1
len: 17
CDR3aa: CASSVDGTGTGDTEAFF
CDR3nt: TGTGCCAGCAGCGTAGATGGGACGGGAACAGGGGACACTGAAGCTTTCTTT

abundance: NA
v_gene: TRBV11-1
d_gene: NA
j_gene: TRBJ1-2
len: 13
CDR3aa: CASSLDGIDGYTF
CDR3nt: TGTGCCAGCAGCTTAGATGGGATCGATGGCTACACCTTC